The 5 T cell receptor beta chains given below trace back to one sample, sequenced in a study of cytomegalovirus exposure and HLA in healthy donors. 13 Jbeta primers and 60 Vbeta primers were used for the PCR. Some clones are missing from TCRdb's copy, which holds only in-frame ones; the method was immunoSEQ multiplex PCR. Of some 220,000 clones in the sample, more than 85% were seen once. The specimen was PBMCs. The receptor set was obtained from a woman younger than 30 in good health and CMV-seronegative.

In its sample, this clone was seen once. This chain connects TRBV6-6 to TRBJ2-7; a possible D gene is TRBD1 (6 bases). CDR3 length equals 14 residues. V lost 2 bases and J 5 bases, leaving 13 bases between the germline ends. Germline V lookup: CDR1 MNHNY, CDR2 SVGAGI (reference sequence). The CDR3 bases are TGTGCCAGCAGTTACCCACAGGGTTCCCACGAGCAGTACTTC. This gives the protein CASSYPQGSHEQYF.

This clone is a singleton in its sample. The rearrangement uses TRBV19 and TRBJ2-1; a weak D match, TRBD1 (6 bases). The CDR3 is 14 amino acids. Trimming stripped 3 bases from V and 7 bases from J, with 13 bases between. CDR1 and CDR2 (germline): LNHDA, SQIVND (reference sequence). CDR3 loop: CASSIRGRGNEQFF. The DNA for the CDR3 is TGTGCCAGTAGTATCAGGGGCCGGGGTAATGAGCAGTTCTTC.

V is TRBV20-1 and J is TRBJ1-2, with D uncertain. This CDR3 has 11 amino acids. Trimming took off 3 bases at V and 6 bases at J, with 8 bases between the two ends. Germline CDR1 DFQATT, CDR2 SNEGSKA (reference sequence). CDR3 in DNA: TGCAGTGCTAGCCGGCAGGATGGCTACACCTTC. This gives the protein CSASRQDGYTF.

The chain has TRBV7-9 and TRBJ1-5; tentatively, D is TRBD1 (5 bases). CDR1 is SEHNR, CDR2 FQNEAQ, per germline (reference sequence). The CDR3 sequence is 12 residues long. The V gene lost 5 bases and the J gene lost 4 bases, with 6 bases spanning the gap. The CDR3 bases are TGTGCCAGCAGCCCAGGGAATCAGCCCCAGCATTTT. Encoded protein: CASSPGNQPQHF.

The chain combines TRBV18 with TRBJ1-2; TRBD1 agrees at 9 bases. The CDR3 sequence is 16 residues long. Germline values: CDR1 KGHSH, CDR2 LQKENI. Trimming cost V 5 bases and J 3 bases; bases outside gene matches: 10. The CDR3 loop is CASSSLDRGSHYGYTF. The CDR3 DNA sequence: TGTGCCAGCTCATCACTCGACAGGGGGAGTCACTATGGCTACACCTTC.